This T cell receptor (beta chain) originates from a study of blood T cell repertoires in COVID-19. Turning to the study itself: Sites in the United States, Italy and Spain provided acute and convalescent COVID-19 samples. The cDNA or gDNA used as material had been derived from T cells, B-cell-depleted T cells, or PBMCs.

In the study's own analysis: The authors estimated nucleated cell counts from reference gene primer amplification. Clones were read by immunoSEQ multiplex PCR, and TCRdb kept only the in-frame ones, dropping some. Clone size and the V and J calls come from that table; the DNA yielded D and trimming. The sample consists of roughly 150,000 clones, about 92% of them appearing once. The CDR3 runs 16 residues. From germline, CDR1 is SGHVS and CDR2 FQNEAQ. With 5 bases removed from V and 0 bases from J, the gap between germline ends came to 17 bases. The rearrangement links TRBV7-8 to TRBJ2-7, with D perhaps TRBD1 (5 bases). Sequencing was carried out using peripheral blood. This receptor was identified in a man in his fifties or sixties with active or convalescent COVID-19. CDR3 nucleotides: TGTGCCAGCAGCCCGCTAAACAGGAGAAGCTCCTACGAGCAGTACTTC. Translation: CASSPLNRRSSYEQYF.